Listed below are T cell receptor beta chains from one sample, sequenced in a study of shared clonotypes between healthy human individuals. Profiled with immunoSEQ multiplex PCR; TCRdb holds only in-frame clones, not every one. The top ten hold about 0.52% of the sample, which has over a million clones, 78% seen once. Source material: memory CD4+ T cells from PBMCs. Every receptor here comes from a man aged 18 to 30 in good health. Some clones in this sample may be carry-over from other donors' samples. Each CDR3 is given with its conserved first and last residue. The D gene is left open where the match is weak. The listing skips clone size in some rows; elsewhere it reads once, few, many or a size class.

v_call: TRBV5-1; j_call: TRBJ2-3; d_call: NA; clone_size: NA; cdr3_aa: CASSPGEFTDTQYF; cdr3_nt: TGCGCCAGCAGCCCGGGAGAGTTCACAGATACGCAGTATTTT
v_call: TRBV5-1; j_call: TRBJ1-1; d_call: NA; clone_size: once; cdr3_aa: CASSPEGNPMNTEAFF; cdr3_nt: TGCGCCAGCAGCCCGGAGGGGAATCCCATGAACACTGAAGCTTTCTTT
v_call: TRBV10-1; j_call: TRBJ1-2; d_call: NA; clone_size: NA; cdr3_aa: CASSERREGGYTF; cdr3_nt: TGCGCCAGCAGTGAGAGGAGGGAGGGTGGCTACACCTTC
v_call: TRBV7-6; j_call: TRBJ2-2; d_call: TRBD1; clone_size: NA; cdr3_aa: CASSKTGGSASRSFTGELFF; cdr3_nt: TGTGCCAGCAGCAAGACAGGGGGCTCGGCTAGCAGGAGTTTTACCGGGGAGCTGTTTTTT
v_call: TRBV27; j_call: TRBJ1-2; d_call: TRBD1; clone_size: NA; cdr3_aa: CASSFGQGALGNGYTF; cdr3_nt: TGTGCCAGCAGTTTCGGGCAGGGGGCGCTCGGTAATGGCTACACCTTC
v_call: TRBV19; j_call: TRBJ2-2; d_call: NA; clone_size: NA; cdr3_aa: CASSTRGLGTGELFF; cdr3_nt: TGTGCCAGTAGTACAAGGGGTTTGGGAACCGGGGAGCTGTTTTTT
v_call: TRBV29-1; j_call: TRBJ2-5; d_call: TRBD1; clone_size: NA; cdr3_aa: CSAGQGAGETQYF; cdr3_nt: TGCAGCGCCGGACAGGGGGCGGGGGAGACCCAGTACTTC
v_call: TRBV28; j_call: TRBJ2-7; d_call: TRBD2; clone_size: NA; cdr3_aa: CASSLPPGLSPYEQYF; cdr3_nt: TGTGCCAGCAGCCTACCGCCGGGACTATCCCCCTACGAGCAGTACTTC
v_call: TRBV18; j_call: TRBJ1-5; d_call: NA; clone_size: few; cdr3_aa: CASSPPGRGGPQHF; cdr3_nt: TGTGCCAGCTCACCACCTGGCAGGGGTGGGCCCCAGCATTTT
v_call: TRBV4-3; j_call: TRBJ2-7; d_call: NA; clone_size: many; cdr3_aa: CASSQGATKTYEQYF; cdr3_nt: TGCGCCAGCAGCCAAGGGGCAACGAAGACCTACGAGCAGTACTTC
v_call: TRBV28; j_call: TRBJ1-1; d_call: NA; clone_size: NA; cdr3_aa: CASSLYRARAEAFF; cdr3_nt: TGTGCCAGCAGTTTATACAGGGCGAGGGCTGAAGCTTTCTTT
v_call: TRBV5-4; j_call: TRBJ2-1; d_call: NA; clone_size: NA; cdr3_aa: CASSSSRGAYNEQFF; cdr3_nt: TGTGCCAGCAGCTCTTCCAGGGGTGCCTACAATGAGCAGTTCTTC
v_call: TRBV9; j_call: TRBJ2-5; d_call: NA; clone_size: NA; cdr3_aa: CASSVRGVGETQYF; cdr3_nt: TGTGCCAGCAGCGTAAGGGGAGTTGGGGAGACCCAGTACTTC
v_call: TRBV4-2; j_call: TRBJ2-2; d_call: TRBD1; clone_size: NA; cdr3_aa: CASSQARTGRRANTGELFF; cdr3_nt: TGTGCCAGCAGCCAAGCCAGGACAGGGCGTAGGGCGAACACCGGGGAGCTGTTTTTT
v_call: TRBV13; j_call: TRBJ2-1; d_call: NA; clone_size: NA; cdr3_aa: CASSLSAEQFF; cdr3_nt: TGTGCCAGCAGCTTAAGTGCTGAGCAGTTCTTC
v_call: TRBV7-9; j_call: TRBJ1-1; d_call: NA; clone_size: NA; cdr3_aa: CASSLRGAGTEAFF; cdr3_nt: TGTGCCAGCAGCTTACGGGGGGCAGGGACTGAAGCTTTCTTT
v_call: TRBV7-8; j_call: TRBJ2-7; d_call: NA; clone_size: NA; cdr3_aa: CASSPPGELDEQYF; cdr3_nt: TGTGCCAGCAGCCCCCCAGGGGAATTGGACGAGCAGTACTTC
v_call: TRBV7-2; j_call: TRBJ1-2; d_call: NA; clone_size: NA; cdr3_aa: CASSSDGHGYGYTF; cdr3_nt: TGTGCCAGCAGCTCCGACGGGCATGGCTATGGCTACACCTTC
v_call: TRBV29-1; j_call: TRBJ2-1; d_call: TRBD1; clone_size: NA; cdr3_aa: CSGQGAGDEQFF; cdr3_nt: TGCAGCGGACAGGGGGCCGGCGACGAGCAGTTCTTC
v_call: TRBV6-5; j_call: TRBJ1-1; d_call: NA; clone_size: many; cdr3_aa: CASRTWDTEAFF; cdr3_nt: TGTGCCAGCAGGACCTGGGACACTGAAGCTTTCTTT
v_call: TRBV18; j_call: TRBJ2-3; d_call: TRBD2; clone_size: few; cdr3_aa: CASSGGLAGTDTQYF; cdr3_nt: TGTGCCAGCTCAGGGGGACTAGCGGGCACAGATACGCAGTATTTT
v_call: TRBV28; j_call: TRBJ2-2; d_call: TRBD2; clone_size: NA; cdr3_aa: CASSLGDFGTSGRTVTGELFF; cdr3_nt: TGTGCCAGCAGTCTAGGGGACTTCGGGACTAGCGGGAGGACCGTCACCGGGGAGCTGTTTTTT
v_call: TRBV25-1; j_call: TRBJ1-1; d_call: TRBD1; clone_size: NA; cdr3_aa: CASSESGRGVAEAFF; cdr3_nt: TGTGCCAGCAGTGAATCGGGCAGGGGGGTCGCTGAAGCTTTCTTT
v_call: TRBV7-9; j_call: TRBJ1-5; d_call: NA; clone_size: NA; cdr3_aa: CASSLSGGQQPQHF; cdr3_nt: TGTGCCAGCAGCTTATCGGGGGGGCAACAGCCCCAGCATTTT
v_call: TRBV28; j_call: TRBJ2-1; d_call: NA; clone_size: NA; cdr3_aa: CASSYRGPGEFF; cdr3_nt: TGTGCCAGCAGTTATAGGGGACCCGGGGAGTTCTTC
v_call: TRBV5-4; j_call: TRBJ1-2; d_call: TRBD1; clone_size: NA; cdr3_aa: CASSLRDRGRDGYTF; cdr3_nt: TGTGCCAGCAGCTTGAGGGACAGGGGGAGAGATGGCTACACCTTC
v_call: TRBV28; j_call: TRBJ2-7; d_call: TRBD1; clone_size: once; cdr3_aa: CASSVGQGGPYEQYF; cdr3_nt: TGTGCCAGCAGTGTAGGACAGGGAGGCCCCTACGAGCAGTACTTC
v_call: TRBV2; j_call: TRBJ2-1; d_call: TRBD2; clone_size: NA; cdr3_aa: CASSSGSQPKQFF; cdr3_nt: TGTGCCAGCAGTAGCGGGAGCCAGCCGAAACAGTTCTTC
v_call: TRBV7-3; j_call: TRBJ2-5; d_call: TRBD2; clone_size: once; cdr3_aa: CASSLGLAGGTETQYF; cdr3_nt: TGTGCCAGCAGCCTCGGACTAGCGGGAGGGACCGAGACCCAGTACTTC
v_call: TRBV9; j_call: TRBJ2-3; d_call: NA; clone_size: NA; cdr3_aa: CASSGNTDTQYF; cdr3_nt: TGTGCCAGCAGCGGAAACACAGATACGCAGTATTTT
v_call: TRBV11-2; j_call: TRBJ2-3; d_call: TRBD2; clone_size: NA; cdr3_aa: CASSSPAGGGTDTQYF; cdr3_nt: TGTGCCAGCAGCTCCCCAGCGGGAGGTGGCACAGATACGCAGTATTTT
v_call: TRBV19; j_call: TRBJ1-5; d_call: NA; clone_size: NA; cdr3_aa: CASILTGHSNQPQHF; cdr3_nt: TGTGCCAGTATCCTGACAGGCCATAGCAATCAGCCCCAGCATTTT
v_call: TRBV28; j_call: TRBJ1-5; d_call: NA; clone_size: few; cdr3_aa: CASSLLRGYSNQPQHF; cdr3_nt: TGTGCCAGCAGTTTACTTAGAGGATATAGCAATCAGCCCCAGCATTTT
v_call: TRBV5-1; j_call: TRBJ2-7; d_call: TRBD1; clone_size: NA; cdr3_aa: CASSFAGGHYEQYF; cdr3_nt: TGCGCCAGCAGCTTTGCAGGGGGCCACTACGAGCAGTACTTC
v_call: TRBV10-2; j_call: TRBJ2-5; d_call: TRBD1; clone_size: NA; cdr3_aa: CASRDPGTGQGTQYF; cdr3_nt: TGCGCCAGCAGAGACCCCGGGACAGGGCAGGGGACCCAGTACTTC
v_call: TRBV2; j_call: TRBJ2-2; d_call: NA; clone_size: NA; cdr3_aa: CASVLTPTNTGELFF; cdr3_nt: TGTGCCAGCGTCTTGACCCCGACGAACACCGGGGAGCTGTTTTTT
v_call: TRBV10-3; j_call: TRBJ2-1; d_call: TRBD1; clone_size: NA; cdr3_aa: CAISDAGTGTHEQFF; cdr3_nt: TGTGCCATCAGTGATGCCGGGACAGGGACCCATGAGCAGTTCTTC
v_call: TRBV2; j_call: TRBJ2-3; d_call: NA; clone_size: NA; cdr3_aa: CASIQSAEYFTDTQYF; cdr3_nt: TGTGCCAGCATTCAATCAGCGGAGTATTTTACAGATACGCAGTATTTT
v_call: TRBV6-5; j_call: TRBJ2-2; d_call: NA; clone_size: few; cdr3_aa: CASSFNTGELFF; cdr3_nt: TGTGCCAGCAGTTTCAACACCGGGGAGCTGTTTTTT
v_call: TRBV27; j_call: TRBJ1-2; d_call: NA; clone_size: NA; cdr3_aa: CASSPKPFLGYTF; cdr3_nt: TGTGCCAGCAGTCCGAAGCCCTTTTTGGGCTACACCTTC
v_call: TRBV27; j_call: TRBJ1-5; d_call: NA; clone_size: once; cdr3_aa: CASNAGTANQPQHF; cdr3_nt: TGTGCCAGCAATGCAGGGACCGCCAATCAGCCCCAGCATTTT
v_call: TRBV6-6; j_call: TRBJ2-3; d_call: TRBD2; clone_size: NA; cdr3_aa: CASSRWGGVTDTQYF; cdr3_nt: TGTGCCAGCAGTCGATGGGGGGGAGTCACAGATACGCAGTATTTT
v_call: TRBV5-1; j_call: TRBJ2-2; d_call: TRBD2; clone_size: NA; cdr3_aa: CASSVPRTSGSENTGELFF; cdr3_nt: TGCGCCAGCAGCGTCCCCCGGACTAGCGGGAGTGAGAACACCGGGGAGCTGTTTTTT
v_call: TRBV15; j_call: TRBJ1-3; d_call: TRBD1; clone_size: few; cdr3_aa: CATSAYRGTGNTIYF; cdr3_nt: TGTGCCACCAGCGCTTACAGGGGGACTGGAAACACCATATATTTT
v_call: TRBV5-1; j_call: TRBJ2-2; d_call: NA; clone_size: NA; cdr3_aa: CASGSASNTGELFF; cdr3_nt: TGCGCAAGCGGTAGCGCGTCGAACACCGGGGAGCTGTTTTTT
v_call: TRBV7-2; j_call: TRBJ1-3; d_call: NA; clone_size: NA; cdr3_aa: CASSFSRAGNTIYF; cdr3_nt: TGTGCCAGCAGCTTCTCGAGGGCTGGAAACACCATATATTTT
v_call: TRBV5-1; j_call: TRBJ2-3; d_call: NA; clone_size: NA; cdr3_aa: CASSQITSGGTDTQYF; cdr3_nt: TGCGCCAGCAGCCAGATAACCAGCGGAGGGACAGATACGCAGTATTTT
v_call: TRBV30; j_call: TRBJ1-5; d_call: TRBD1; clone_size: NA; cdr3_aa: CAWSRGSNQPQHF; cdr3_nt: TGTGCCTGGAGCAGGGGGAGCAATCAGCCCCAGCATTTT
v_call: TRBV6-1; j_call: TRBJ2-7; d_call: TRBD2; clone_size: NA; cdr3_aa: CASSHGLAGLYEQYF; cdr3_nt: TGTGCCAGCAGCCACGGACTAGCGGGCTTGTACGAGCAGTACTTC
v_call: TRBV7-2; j_call: TRBJ2-7; d_call: TRBD1; clone_size: NA; cdr3_aa: CASSPQGDSYEQYF; cdr3_nt: TGTGCCAGCAGCCCACAGGGGGATTCCTACGAGCAGTACTTC
v_call: TRBV28; j_call: TRBJ1-4; d_call: NA; clone_size: NA; cdr3_aa: CASSTFGQQNEKLFF; cdr3_nt: TGTGCCAGCAGCACGTTCGGACAGCAGAATGAAAAACTGTTTTTT
v_call: TRBV2; j_call: TRBJ1-4; d_call: TRBD1; clone_size: many; cdr3_aa: CASKLQGAQGGSEKLFF; cdr3_nt: TGTGCCAGCAAGTTGCAGGGGGCGCAAGGGGGTAGTGAAAAACTGTTTTTT